Detailed here is one T cell receptor beta chain. Its recognized antigen is unknown. Base-call qualities are not available, and no considerably larger clone is one nucleotide away. The data derive from a study of blood T cell repertoires in COVID-19 (dated by TCRdb to 2020 to 2021). Context from the whole study: Samples covering the acute and convalescent phases of COVID-19 were provided by collaborators in the United States, Italy and Spain. The repertoires were released in a freely available public database intended as a resource for research on the immune response to SARS-CoV-2. The material from the prospective study consisted of cDNA or gDNA derived from T cells, B-cell-depleted T cells, or PBMCs. Sample metadata almost always included a de-identified subject ID, COVID-19 status, age in years and sex. Subjects who had been exposed to COVID-19, were actively infected with it, or had recovered from it provided the deeply sampled blood TCRbeta repertoires that made up the dataset. Where HLA class I and class II types were available, the types were taken from metadata supplied by the sample provider, not from assay-based typing. The samples were drawn from two sources: the first 160 participants of the ongoing ImmuneRACE study, and approximately 1,300 subjects contributed by 6 global collaborators.

Broad study findings and their caveats: The amount of clinical and demographic metadata varied by source and participant and was provided uncurated.

V is pruned by 3 bases and J by 4 bases, leaving 13 bases of the junction without a gene match. From cysteine to phenylalanine, the CDR3 is 17 amino acids long. The only DNA kept is the CDR3, 51 bases in frame from the first base. The germline V gene (reference sequence) specifies GTSNPN as CDR1 and SVGIG as CDR2. Participants in the prospective study were enrolled through a virtual design, were aged roughly 18 to 90 years, and lived in about two dozen United States geographic areas. In the prospective study, participants were assigned to cohorts based on the clinical history participants reported in a screening survey and a study questionnaire. For ImmuneRACE Cohort 3, a participant was defined as recovered based on two consecutive negative NP/OP PCR tests, clearance by a healthcare professional, or resolution of symptoms. Each participant in the prospective study had whole blood, serum and a nasopharyngeal or oropharyngeal swab collected by mobile phlebotomists. Participants in the prospective study had the option to provide additional blood draws and questionnaires over a roughly 2-month period. Before DNA extraction, prospective study blood samples were shipped either frozen or at room temperature.

TCRbeta CDR3 regions were amplified from genomic DNA using the immunoSEQ Assay, a bias-controlled multiplex PCR. As for the authors' bioinformatics: Within the assay, amplification of reference gene primers was used to estimate how many nucleated cells each sample contained. To quantify the absolute abundance of each unique TCRbeta CDR3 rearrangement, sequence reads were collapsed and filtered. For each sample, productive Simpson clonality was calculated as the square root of Simpson's diversity index over productive rearrangements. TCRdb carries this immuneACCESS record with in-frame sequences only. Its versions omit some clonotypes, under half of them owing to an unresolved V gene in the studies checked, with the rest unexplained. V and J calls and clone size are as listed in that table; D and trimming were resolved from the DNA. Present in this sample are a few hundred thousand clones, roughly 86% of which were seen just once. The leading ten clones occupy about 1% of the sample.

What was sequenced was PBMCs or T cells enriched from blood (not recorded which). This TCR derives from a woman aged 30 to 39 who had recovered from COVID-19. This chain is built from TRBV30 and TRBJ2-3; the junction holds 10 bases that match TRBD2. The DNA sequence follows: TGTGCCTGGAGAAGACTAGCGGGCCCGGGGAGGGCAGATACGCAGTATTTT. Its translation reads: CAWRRLAGPGRADTQYF.